One and the same sample provided the 27 T cell receptor beta chains below, sequenced in a study of T cell responses to AZD1222 COVID-19 vaccine. Method: immunoSEQ multiplex PCR; TCRdb's copy keeps in-frame clones and lacks some. The sample has roughly 100,000 clones; approximately 90% are singletons. Material: peripheral blood, obtained on day 0 of AZD1222 vaccination. The receptors were sampled from an adult in good health.

Only a few counts were recorded for this clone. V is TRBV3-1 (or the pseudogene TRBV3-2) and J is TRBJ1-2; D may be TRBD1 (6 bases). CDR3 length equals 14 residues. Germline CDR1 is LGHDT and CDR2 is YNNKEL (reference sequence). V was cut by 0 bases and J by 5 bases, with 10 bases left in between. The CDR3 here is CASSQDTGLYGYTF. CDR3 coding DNA: TGTGCCAGCAGCCAAGATACAGGGTTATATGGCTACACCTTC.

This CDR3 is CASTMFGSYGYTF. The DNA for the CDR3 is TGTGCCAGCACCATGTTCGGATCCTATGGCTACACCTTC. The J gene is TRBJ1-2, the V gene TRBV12-3 or TRBV12-4; no clear D gene. The CDR3 length is 13 residues. V lost 7 bases to trimming and J lost 4 bases, with 13 bases between them.

V usage is TRBV5-6 and J usage is TRBJ1-2; 11 bases align to TRBD1. The CDR3 consists of 14 residues. The junction had 3 bases not matched to a gene; V was cut back by 4 bases and J by 4 bases. Germline V gene data show CDR1 as SGHDT and CDR2 as YYEEEE. CDR3: CASSGGTGGYGYTF. CDR3 DNA: TGTGCCAGCAGCGGCGGGACAGGGGGCTATGGCTACACCTTC.

This chain connects TRBV5-6 to TRBJ2-3; 8 positions agree with TRBD1. Looked up from germline, CDR1 is SGHDT and CDR2 is YYEEEE. After removal of 3 bases from V and 3 bases from J, the junction contained 3 bases not matched to a gene. The CDR3 has 14 amino acids. The CDR3 nucleotides are TGTGCCAGCAGCTCCAGACAGGGGACAGATACGCAGTATTTT. Encoded protein: CASSSRQGTDTQYF.

The V call is TRBV7-2, the J call TRBJ2-2; D is uncertain. CDR3 length: 15 amino acids. The ends were cut back, 5 bases at V and 5 bases at J, with 15 bases in the middle. Germline V gives CDR1 SGHTA, CDR2 FQGNSA. CDR3 DNA: TGTGCCAGCAGCGAGATCAAGACTCCGACCGGGGAGCTGTTTTTT. It is translated as CASSEIKTPTGELFF.

The V gene is TRBV6-5, the J gene TRBJ1-5; a weak D match, TRBD1 (6 bases). Germline lookup yields CDR1 MNHEY and CDR2 SVGAGI. There are 12 residues in the CDR3. V was trimmed by 8 bases and J by 4 bases, leaving 9 bases between them. The CDR3 bases are TGTGCCAGCGAGCAGGGGAATCAGCCCCAGCATTTT. It translates to CASEQGNQPQHF.

This chain links TRBV11-3 with TRBJ1-6; a possible D gene is TRBD1 (6 bases). CDR1 and CDR2 (germline): SGHNT, YENEEA. V gave up 5 bases and J gave up 5 bases, with 16 bases separating them. The CDR3 sequence is 16 residues long. The CDR3 reads CASSPGAGQHNSPLHF. The CDR3 DNA reads TGTGCCAGCAGCCCGGGGGCGGGACAACATAATTCACCCCTCCACTTT.

The CDR3, as DNA: TGTGCCAGCAGTTACTCGTCGGTGGCCCCTATGAAGCAGTACTTC. Translation: CASSYSSVAPMKQYF. This chain uses TRBV6-5 with TRBJ2-7; no firm D call. Trimming cost V 0 bases and J 8 bases, with 17 bases left between them. Germline CDR1 and CDR2: MNHEY and SVGAGI. The CDR3 runs 15 residues.

The chain is built from TRBV6-5 and TRBJ2-1; 16 bases match TRBD2. CDR1 MNHEY and CDR2 SVGAGI come from the germline V gene. V trimming: 6 bases; J trimming: 5 bases; junction bases outside the gene matches: 1. This CDR3 is built from 15 residues. CDR3 bases: TGTGCCAGCAGGGGACTAGCGGGGGGGAACAATGAGCAGTTCTTC. Its protein is CASRGLAGGNNEQFF.

The V call is TRBV27, the J call TRBJ1-2; no definite D call. Germline V gene lookup returns CDR1 MNHEY and CDR2 SMNVEV (reference sequence). V lost 3 bases and J lost 7, with 15 bases in between. The CDR3 loop spans 14 amino acids. The CDR3 loop reads CASSFIGEESGYTF. The CDR3 coding sequence is TGTGCCAGCAGTTTCATTGGGGAAGAAAGTGGCTACACCTTC.

The chain carries TRBV5-1 and TRBJ1-6; 7 positions match TRBD1. V lost 2 bases and J lost 8; bases outside the gene matches: 7. The CDR3 covers 15 residues. Germline CDR1 is SGHRS and CDR2 is YFSETQ. This CDR3 reads CASSFSSGGDSPLHF. The CDR3 DNA is TGCGCCAGCAGCTTCAGTTCAGGGGGGGATTCACCCCTCCACTTT. Combining the CDR3 with reference TRBV5-1 and TRBJ1-6 gives the whole variable domain KAGVTQTPRYLIKTRGQQVTLSCSPISGHRSVSWYQQTPGQGLQFLFEYFSETQRNKGNFPGRFSGRQFSNSRSEMNVSTLELGDSALYLCASSFSSGGDSPLHFGNGTRLTVT.

This chain links TRBV18 with TRBJ2-3, with TRBD1 as a possible D gene (7 bases). CDR3 size: 14 residues. Germline CDR1 is KGHSH and CDR2 is LQKENI. V was cut by 6 bases and J by 2 bases, with 12 bases left in between. The CDR3 region has the DNA TGTGCCAGCTCTCAGGGGGGTTACACAGATACGCAGTATTTT. Protein: CASSQGGYTDTQYF. Full variable domain (missing parts from reference TRBV18 and TRBJ2-3): NAGVMQNPRHLVRRRGQEARLRCSPMKGHSHVYWYRQLPEEGLKFMVYLQKENIIDESGMPKERFSAEFPKEGPSILRIQQVVRGDSAAYFCASSQGGYTDTQYFGPGTRLTVL.

CDR3 nucleotides: TGTGCCAGCAGGCGGGGTACAGGGATGGGCTACGAGCAGTACTTC. It is translated as CASRRGTGMGYEQYF. V and J are TRBV6-5 and TRBJ2-7, with D possibly called TRBD1 or TRBD2 (6 bases each). The V end lost 6 bases, the J end lost 3 bases, and 18 bases lay between the germline ends. The germline V gene encodes CDR1 MNHEY and CDR2 SVGAGI. The CDR3 extends over 15 amino acids.

The chain recombines TRBV29-1 with TRBJ2-3; 11 bases are a match to TRBD1. J lost 4 bases, V lost 6 bases, and 6 bases had no gene match. This CDR3 is 14 amino acids long. CDR1 and CDR2 (germline): SQVTM, ANQGSEA. DNA of the CDR3: TGCAGCGTGGGGACAGGGGGTGACGCAGATACGCAGTATTTT. This translates into CSVGTGGDADTQYF.

The chain links TRBV9 to TRBJ2-5; a weak D match, TRBD2 (5 bases). The CDR3 extends over 16 amino acids. V was shortened by 1 base and J by 5 bases, with 18 bases between the two germline ends. Germline CDR1 reads SGDLS; CDR2 reads YYNGEE. In DNA form, the CDR3 reads TGTGCCAGCAGCGTAAGGTCCGGGAAGCTGGGGGAGACCCAGTACTTC. This codes for CASSVRSGKLGETQYF.

This rearrangement joins TRBV3-1 (or the pseudogene TRBV3-2) to TRBJ1-1, with 9 bases matching TRBD1. The CDR3 has 15 amino acids. Germline CDR1 and CDR2: LGHDT and YNNKEL (reference sequence). The V segment lost 3 bases and the J segment 3 bases; nucleotides outside the gene matches: 5. The CDR3 DNA is TGTGCCAGCAGCCACAGACAGGGGGGGGACACTGAAGCTTTCTTT. Translating gives CASSHRQGGDTEAFF.

CDR3 nucleotides: TGTGCCAGCAGCCAAGCTGCCCACCAGCAGTACTTC. Residues: CASSQAAHQQYF. V and J are TRBV3-1 (or the pseudogene TRBV3-2) and TRBJ2-7; unclear D gene. Germline values: CDR1 LGHDT, CDR2 YNNKEL (reference sequence). V dropped 1 base and J dropped 8 bases, with 9 bases sitting between them. The CDR3 has 12 residues.

This chain joins TRBV7-9 and TRBJ2-4; D possibly corresponds to TRBD2 (5 bases). The CDR3 spans 13 residues. Germline assignment: CDR1 SEHNR and CDR2 FQNEAQ (reference sequence). V was trimmed by 6 bases and J by 2 bases, leaving 8 bases between them. Written as DNA, the CDR3 is TGTGCCAGCAGACGGGATCCCAAAAACATTCAGTACTTC. Translating it yields CASRRDPKNIQYF.

The gene calls are TRBV2 and TRBJ1-4; TRBD1 matches at 11 bases. Trimming removed 5 bases from V and 4 bases from J; junction bases left unmatched: 6. The germline V gene encodes CDR1 SNHLY and CDR2 FYNNEI. The CDR3 has 16 residues. DNA for the CDR3: TGTGCCAGCAGTTCGGGACAGGGGGGTAATAATGAAAAACTGTTTTTT. Its translation: CASSSGQGGNNEKLFF.

The chain recombines TRBV11-3 with TRBJ1-6; D gene uncertain. CDR3 length: 13 amino acids. Germline loops: CDR1 SGHNT, CDR2 YENEEA. The V and J ends lost 5 bases and 8 bases respectively, with 10 bases between them. CDR3 residues: CASSNREDSPLHF. CDR3 DNA: TGTGCCAGCAGCAACCGCGAGGATTCACCCCTCCACTTT. The full variable domain, with the rest looked up from reference TRBV11-3 and TRBJ1-6, is EAGVVQSPRYKIIEKKQPVAFWCNPISGHNTLYWYLQNLGQGPELLIRYENEEAVDDSQLPKDRFSAERLKGVDSTLKIQPAELGDSAVYLCASSNREDSPLHFGNGTRLTVT.

The rearrangement joins TRBV28 to TRBJ2-2; possible D gene TRBD1, 6 bases. With 10 bases removed from V and 2 bases from J, the gap between germline ends came to 14 bases. CDR1 MDHEN and CDR2 SYDVKM come from the germline V gene. The CDR3 runs 14 residues. This CDR3 is CATMEGGNTGELFF. CDR3 DNA sequence: TGTGCCACCATGGAAGGGGGAAACACCGGGGAGCTGTTTTTT.

The genes are TRBV24-1 and TRBJ1-1; D is unclear. CDR1 and CDR2 from the germline V gene are KGHDR and SFDVKD. The CDR3 has 16 amino acids. V lost 1 base, J lost 6 bases, and 17 bases lay in between. CDR3 sequence reads: CATSDFRAERPAEAFF. For the CDR3, the DNA is TGTGCCACCAGTGATTTTCGGGCAGAACGACCCGCTGAAGCTTTCTTT.

V gene TRBV10-1 combines with J gene TRBJ1-6, with 7 bases that match TRBD1. With 4 bases clipped from V and 7 bases from J, the junction kept 4 bases outside the gene matches. CDR1 and CDR2 from the germline V gene are WNHNN and SYGVQD (reference sequence). CDR3 length equals 14 residues. CDR3 protein: CASSAGTVNSPLHF. CDR3 in DNA: TGCGCCAGCAGTGCCGGGACAGTGAATTCACCCCTCCACTTT.

J is TRBJ2-2 and V is TRBV7-2, with D perhaps assigned TRBD1 or TRBD2 (5 bases each). The CDR3 is 13 amino acids. Germline V CDR1 and CDR2: SGHTA, FQGNSA. Deletions cut 0 bases from V and 8 bases from J, with 7 bases between. Here the CDR3 DNA reads TGTGCCAGCAGCTTAGCATGGGGGGGGGAGCTGTTTTTT. Its translation is CASSLAWGGELFF.

The chain has TRBV19 and TRBJ2-3; 12 bases are a match to TRBD2. From germline, CDR1 is LNHDA and CDR2 SQIVND (reference sequence). The ends lost 3 bases at V and 6 bases at J; junction bases unmatched: 10. The CDR3 has 17 residues. The CDR3 DNA is TGTGCCAGTAGTATGGGTCGGACTAGCGGGACCCCCGATACGCAGTATTTT. It yields the protein CASSMGRTSGTPDTQYF.

In the case of this clone: The same CDR3 can be traced to other DNA sequences in this sample. The gene calls are TRBV27 and TRBJ1-6, with D maybe TRBD1 (5 bases). Germline CDR1 and CDR2: MNHEY and SMNVEV (reference sequence). Trimming cost V 3 bases and J 7 bases, with 10 bases left between them. The CDR3 is 14 residues long. The CDR3 here is CASSFPQGNSPLHF. In nucleotides, the CDR3 is TGTGCCAGCAGTTTTCCCCAGGGCAATTCACCCCTCCACTTT.

The V call is TRBV19, the J call TRBJ1-2; no clear D. The V gene's germline CDR1 is LNHDA and CDR2 SQIVND (reference sequence). The CDR3 runs to 17 residues. V lost 5 bases, J lost 2 bases, and 21 bases lay in between. DNA for the CDR3: TGTGCCAGTAGTCCGAGACTCACCGCGCTGGGCAACTATGGCTACACCTTC. It is translated as CASSPRLTALGNYGYTF.